This is a list of T cell receptor beta chains from one sample in a study of cytomegalovirus exposure and HLA in healthy donors. The protocol was immunoSEQ multiplex PCR, while the TCRdb copy is restricted to in-frame clones and leaves out a portion. Counted here are some 130,000 clones, approximately 80% occurring once; the ten biggest clones make up roughly 3%. The sample consisted of PBMCs. These receptors were collected from a man aged 40-50 years in good health and CMV-seronegative. Each CDR3 is given with its conserved first and last residue. D genes are given only for firm matches. Rows give clone size only sometimes, using once, few, many, or a class for an expanded clone.

>.|TRBJ1-5|TRBV19|.
TGTGCCAGTATGTCCCCAGGGAACAATCAGCCCCAGCATTTT
CASMSPGNNQPQHF
>.|TRBJ1-1|TRBV19|.
TGTGCCAGTAGTATGCGGGGGAGACCGGACACTGAAGCTTTCTTT
CASSMRGRPDTEAFF
>.|TRBJ2-7|TRBV19|TRBD1
TGTGCCAGTAGTATGGGGCAGGGGGCTCCCTACGAGCAGTACTTC
CASSMGQGAPYEQYF
>.|TRBJ2-3|TRBV27|.
TGTGCCAGCAGCCCAGGGGATACTAGCACAGATACGCAGTATTTT
CASSPGDTSTDTQYF
>.|TRBJ2-1|TRBV4-3|.
TGCGCCAGCAGCTTAGGCCGGGACAACAATGAGCAGTTCTTC
CASSLGRDNNEQFF
>.|TRBJ2-4|TRBV27|TRBD2
TGTGCCAGCAGTGGGGTAGGGCGGGGGGGCGAGGCCAAAAACATTCAGTACTTC
CASSGVGRGGEAKNIQYF
>.|TRBJ2-5|TRBV2|TRBD1
TGTGCCAGCAGTGGGGGGACAGCAAAAGAGACCCAGTACTTC
CASSGGTAKETQYF
>.|TRBJ2-7|TRBV25-1|TRBD2
TGTGCCAGCAGTGGCCCGGGGGGGACCGAGCAGTACTTC
CASSGPGGTEQYF
>.|TRBJ1-2|TRBV9|TRBD1
TGTGCCAGCAGCCTAGACAGGGACTATGGCTACACCTTC
CASSLDRDYGYTF
>.|TRBJ2-7|TRBV5-8|.
TGTGCCAGCATTCTCCCCTGGTCGGGGATCCCCTACGAGCAGTACTTC
CASILPWSGIPYEQYF
>once|TRBJ1-2|TRBV29-1|TRBD1
TGCAGCTTTTGGACAGGGGGCTATGGCTACACCTTC
CSFWTGGYGYTF
>.|TRBJ1-6|TRBV7-2|.
TGTGCCAGCAGCTTAATTCCAGGGAAGAAGGATTCACCCCTCCACTTT
CASSLIPGKKDSPLHF
>.|TRBJ2-5|TRBV30|.
TGTGCCTGGCAGGGGGGCAGGGAGACCCAGTACTTC
CAWQGGRETQYF
>.|TRBJ1-5|TRBV6-4|.
TGTGCCAGCAGTGCCCCTGGCAGGGTCAAGGGTCAGCCCCAGCATTTT
CASSAPGRVKGQPQHF
>.|TRBJ2-5|TRBV5-1|.
TGCGCCAGCAGCTTAGATGGGGCGTACGGCGAGACCCAGTACTTC
CASSLDGAYGETQYF
>.|TRBJ1-3|TRBV28|.
TGTGCCAGCAGTTCCTACAGGGCACATGAGAGCTCTGGAAACACCATATATTTT
CASSSYRAHESSGNTIYF
>.|TRBJ1-2|TRBV4-1|.
TGCGCCAGCAGCCTCGCAAGGCCAGGGAACTATGGCTACACCTTC
CASSLARPGNYGYTF
>.|TRBJ1-2|TRBV30|.
TGTGCCTGGACCCGGTCGGGGGGGCCTAACCACTATGGCTACACCTTC
CAWTRSGGPNHYGYTF
>once|TRBJ2-7|TRBV4-3|TRBD2
TGCGCCAGCAGCCCGGGGGGGACTACGGAGCAGTACTTC
CASSPGGTTEQYF
>.|TRBJ1-4|TRBV4-3|TRBD1
TGCGCCAGCAGCCAAGATGGGACAGGGAGCGCAACTAATGAAAAACTGTTTTTT
CASSQDGTGSATNEKLFF
>.|TRBJ2-1|TRBV7-2|TRBD1
TGTGCCAGCAGCTTAGGGACAGGTGACAATGAGCAGTTCTTC
CASSLGTGDNEQFF
>.|TRBJ2-7|TRBV5-6|TRBD1
TGTGCCAGCAGCCCCCCGGGACAGGGGGTCCCCTACGAGCAGTACTTC
CASSPPGQGVPYEQYF
>.|TRBJ2-7|TRBV27|TRBD1
TGTGCCAGCGAGGATGGACAGGGGGCAGGGGAGCAGTACTTC
CASEDGQGAGEQYF
>.|TRBJ1-1|TRBV12-5|.
TGTGCTAGTGGTTTGGTACAGGGTTCTATGAACACTGAAGCTTTCTTT
CASGLVQGSMNTEAFF